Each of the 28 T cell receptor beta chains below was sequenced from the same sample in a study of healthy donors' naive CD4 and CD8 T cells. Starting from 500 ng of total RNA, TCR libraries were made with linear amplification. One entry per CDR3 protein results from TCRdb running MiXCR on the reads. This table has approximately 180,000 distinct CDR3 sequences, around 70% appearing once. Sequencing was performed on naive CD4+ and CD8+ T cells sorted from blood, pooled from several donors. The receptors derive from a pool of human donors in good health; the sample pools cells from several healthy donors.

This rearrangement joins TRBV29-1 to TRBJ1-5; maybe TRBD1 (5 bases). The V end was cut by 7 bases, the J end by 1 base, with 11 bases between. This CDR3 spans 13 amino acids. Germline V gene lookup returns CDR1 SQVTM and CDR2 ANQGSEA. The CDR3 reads CSGQMGSNQPQHF. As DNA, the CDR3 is TGCAGCGGACAGATGGGGAGCAATCAGCCCCAGCATTTT.

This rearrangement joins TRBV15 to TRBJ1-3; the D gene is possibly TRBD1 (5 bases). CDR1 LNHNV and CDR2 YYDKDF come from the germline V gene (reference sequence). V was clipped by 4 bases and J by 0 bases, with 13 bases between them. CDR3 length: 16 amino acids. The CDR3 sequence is CATSTADSSSGNTIYF. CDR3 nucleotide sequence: TGTGCCACCAGCACTGCTGACAGTAGCTCTGGAAACACCATATATTTT. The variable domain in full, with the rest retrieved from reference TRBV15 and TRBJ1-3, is DAMVIQNPRYQVTQFGKPVTLSCSQTLNHNVMYWYQQKSSQAPKLLFHYYDKDFNNEADTPDNFQSRRPNTSFCFLDIRSPGLGDTAMYLCATSTADSSSGNTIYFGEGSWLTVV.

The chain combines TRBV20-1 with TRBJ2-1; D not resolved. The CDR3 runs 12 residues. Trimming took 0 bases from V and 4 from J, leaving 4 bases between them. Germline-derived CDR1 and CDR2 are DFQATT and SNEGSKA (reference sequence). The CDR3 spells CSARDLYNEQFF. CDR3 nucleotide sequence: TGCAGTGCTAGAGACCTTTACAATGAGCAGTTCTTC.

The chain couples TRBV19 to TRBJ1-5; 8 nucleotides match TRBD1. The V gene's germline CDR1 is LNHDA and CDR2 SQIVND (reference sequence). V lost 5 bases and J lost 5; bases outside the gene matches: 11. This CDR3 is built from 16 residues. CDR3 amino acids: CASSPWTGREDQPQHF. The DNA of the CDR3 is TGTGCCAGTAGTCCGTGGACAGGGAGGGAAGATCAGCCCCAGCATTTT.

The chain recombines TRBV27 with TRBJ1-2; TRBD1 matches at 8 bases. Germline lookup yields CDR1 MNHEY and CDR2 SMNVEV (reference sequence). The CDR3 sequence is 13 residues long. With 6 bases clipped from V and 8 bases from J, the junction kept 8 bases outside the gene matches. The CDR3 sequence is CASRRDRTWGYTF. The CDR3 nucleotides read TGTGCCAGCAGGCGGGACAGGACTTGGGGCTACACCTTC.

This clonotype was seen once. DNA of the CDR3: TGCAGCGTTGAGCCTGAATCAGGGGATGAGCAGTTCTTC. Its protein product is CSVEPESGDEQFF. The chain links TRBV29-1 to TRBJ2-1; D possibly corresponds to TRBD1 (6 bases). V was clipped by 3 bases and J by 8 bases, with 14 bases between them. The V gene's germline CDR1 is SQVTM and CDR2 ANQGSEA. The CDR3 runs to 13 residues.

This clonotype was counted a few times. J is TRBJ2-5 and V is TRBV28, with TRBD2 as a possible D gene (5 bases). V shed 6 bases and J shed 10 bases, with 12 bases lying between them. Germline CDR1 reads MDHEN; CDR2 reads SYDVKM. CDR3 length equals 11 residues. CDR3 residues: CASRSLSGQYF. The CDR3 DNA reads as TGTGCCAGCAGATCGTTAAGCGGCCAGTACTTC. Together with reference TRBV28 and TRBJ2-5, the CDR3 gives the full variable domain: DVKVTQSSRYLVKRTGEKVFLECVQDMDHENMFWYRQDPGLGLRLIYFSYDVKMKEKGDIPEGYSVSREKKERFSLILESASTNQTSMYLCASRSLSGQYFGPGTRLLVL.

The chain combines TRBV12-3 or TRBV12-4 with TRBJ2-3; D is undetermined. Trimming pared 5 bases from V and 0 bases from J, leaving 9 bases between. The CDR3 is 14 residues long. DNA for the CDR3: TGTGCCAGCAGTCCAACCTTGAGCACAGATACGCAGTATTTT. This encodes CASSPTLSTDTQYF.

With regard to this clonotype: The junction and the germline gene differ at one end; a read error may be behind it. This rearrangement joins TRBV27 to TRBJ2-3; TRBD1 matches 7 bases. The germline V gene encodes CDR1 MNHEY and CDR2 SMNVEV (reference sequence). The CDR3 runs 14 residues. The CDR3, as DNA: TGTGTCAGCAGTCACGGACAGGCGGCAGATACGCAGTATTTT. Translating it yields CVSSHGQAADTQYF.

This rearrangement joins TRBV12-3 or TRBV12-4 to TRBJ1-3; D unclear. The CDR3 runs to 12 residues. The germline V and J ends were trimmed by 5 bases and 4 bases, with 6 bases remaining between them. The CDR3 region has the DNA TGTGCCAGCAGTCTCGTCGGAAACACCATATATTTT. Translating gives CASSLVGNTIYF.

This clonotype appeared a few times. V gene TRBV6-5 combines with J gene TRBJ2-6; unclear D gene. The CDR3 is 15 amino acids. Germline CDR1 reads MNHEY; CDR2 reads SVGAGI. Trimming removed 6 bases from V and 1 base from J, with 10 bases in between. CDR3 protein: CASRTQASGANVLTF. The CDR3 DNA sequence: TGTGCCAGCAGAACCCAGGCGTCTGGGGCCAACGTCCTGACTTTC.

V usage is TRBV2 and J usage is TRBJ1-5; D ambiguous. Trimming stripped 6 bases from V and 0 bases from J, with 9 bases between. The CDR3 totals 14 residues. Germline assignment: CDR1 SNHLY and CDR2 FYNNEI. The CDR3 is CASRLVSSNQPQHF. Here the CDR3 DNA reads TGTGCCAGCAGATTGGTGTCTAGCAATCAGCCCCAGCATTTT.

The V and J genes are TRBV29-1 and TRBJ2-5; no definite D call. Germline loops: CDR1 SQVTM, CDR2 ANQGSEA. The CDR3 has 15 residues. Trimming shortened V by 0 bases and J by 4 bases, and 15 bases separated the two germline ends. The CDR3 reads CSVEDGQVSGETQYF. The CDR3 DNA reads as TGCAGCGTTGAAGATGGTCAAGTCTCAGGAGAGACCCAGTACTTC.

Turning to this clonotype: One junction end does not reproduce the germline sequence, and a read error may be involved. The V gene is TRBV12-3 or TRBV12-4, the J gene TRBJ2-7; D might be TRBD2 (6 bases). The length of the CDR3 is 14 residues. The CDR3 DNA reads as TGTGCCAACAGTTTCCAGCGGGTCTCCTACGAGCAGTACTTC. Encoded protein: CANSFQRVSYEQYF.

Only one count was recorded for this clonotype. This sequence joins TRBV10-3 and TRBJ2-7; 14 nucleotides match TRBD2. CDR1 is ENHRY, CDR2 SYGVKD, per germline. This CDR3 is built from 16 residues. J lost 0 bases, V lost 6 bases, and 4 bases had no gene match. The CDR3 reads CAIRAGTSGSSYEQYF. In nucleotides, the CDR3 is TGTGCCATCAGGGCCGGGACTAGCGGGAGCTCCTACGAGCAGTACTTC.

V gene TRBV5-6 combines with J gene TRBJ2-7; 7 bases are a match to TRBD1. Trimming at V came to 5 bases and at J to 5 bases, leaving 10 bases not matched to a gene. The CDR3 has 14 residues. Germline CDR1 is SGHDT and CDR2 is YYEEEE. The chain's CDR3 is CASSDQTGLNEQYV. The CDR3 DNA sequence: TGTGCCAGCAGTGATCAGACAGGGCTCAACGAGCAGTACGTC.

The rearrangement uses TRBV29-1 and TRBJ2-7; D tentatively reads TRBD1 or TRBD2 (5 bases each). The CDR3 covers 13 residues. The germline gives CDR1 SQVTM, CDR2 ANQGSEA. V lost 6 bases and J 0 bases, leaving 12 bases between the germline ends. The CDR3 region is CSVTPGSSYEQYF. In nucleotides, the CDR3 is TGCAGCGTCACCCCAGGGAGCTCCTACGAGCAGTACTTC.

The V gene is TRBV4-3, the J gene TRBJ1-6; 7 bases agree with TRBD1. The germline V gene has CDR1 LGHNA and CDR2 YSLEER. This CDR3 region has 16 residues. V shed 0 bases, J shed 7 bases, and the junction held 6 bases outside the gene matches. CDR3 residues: CASSQEFTGVNSPLHF. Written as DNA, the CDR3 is TGCGCCAGCAGCCAAGAGTTCACAGGGGTGAATTCACCCCTCCACTTT.

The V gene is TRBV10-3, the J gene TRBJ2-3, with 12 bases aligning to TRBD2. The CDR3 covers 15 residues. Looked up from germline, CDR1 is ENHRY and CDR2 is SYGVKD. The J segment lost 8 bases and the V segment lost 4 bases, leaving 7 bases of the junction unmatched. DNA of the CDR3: TGTGCCATCAGTGGAGGGACTAGCGGGCGACGTACGCAGTATTTT. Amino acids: CAISGGTSGRRTQYF.

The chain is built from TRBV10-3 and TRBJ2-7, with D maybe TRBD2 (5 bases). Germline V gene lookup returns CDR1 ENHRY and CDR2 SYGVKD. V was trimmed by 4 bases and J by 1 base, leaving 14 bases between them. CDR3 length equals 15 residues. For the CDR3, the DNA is TGTGCCATCAGTGCAGAAGCGGCCCGATCCTACGAGCAGTACTTC. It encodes CAISAEAARSYEQYF.

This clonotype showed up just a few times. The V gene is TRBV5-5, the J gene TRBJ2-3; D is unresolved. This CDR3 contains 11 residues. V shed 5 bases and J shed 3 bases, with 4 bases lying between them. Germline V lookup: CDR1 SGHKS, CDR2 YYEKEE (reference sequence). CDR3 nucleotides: TGTGCCAGCAGTGAAACAGATACGCAGTATTTT. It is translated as CASSETDTQYF.

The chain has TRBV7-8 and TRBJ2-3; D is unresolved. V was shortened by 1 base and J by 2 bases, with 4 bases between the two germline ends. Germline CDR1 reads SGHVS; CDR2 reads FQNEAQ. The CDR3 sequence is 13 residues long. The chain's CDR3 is CASSLESTDTQYF. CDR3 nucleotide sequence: TGTGCCAGCAGCTTAGAGTCCACAGATACGCAGTATTTT.

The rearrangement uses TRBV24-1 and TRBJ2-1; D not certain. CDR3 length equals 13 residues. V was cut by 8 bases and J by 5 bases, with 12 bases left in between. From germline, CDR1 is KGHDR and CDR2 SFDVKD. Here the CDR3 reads CATTAGWDNEQFF. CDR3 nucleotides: TGTGCCACCACCGCAGGCTGGGACAATGAGCAGTTCTTC.

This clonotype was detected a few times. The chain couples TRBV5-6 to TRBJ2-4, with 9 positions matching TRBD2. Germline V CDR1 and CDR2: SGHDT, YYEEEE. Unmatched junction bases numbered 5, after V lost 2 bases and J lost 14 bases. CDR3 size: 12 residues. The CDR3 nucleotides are TGTGCCAGCAGCTTCGGGACTAGCTTGAAGTACTTC. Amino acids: CASSFGTSLKYF.

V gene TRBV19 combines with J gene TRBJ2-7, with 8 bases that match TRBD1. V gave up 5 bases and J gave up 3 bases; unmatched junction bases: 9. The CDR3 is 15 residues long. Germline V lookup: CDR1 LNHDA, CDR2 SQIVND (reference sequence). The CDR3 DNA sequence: TGTGCCAGTAGTCCCGGACAGGGAGGCGGCTACGAGCAGTACTTC. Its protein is CASSPGQGGGYEQYF.

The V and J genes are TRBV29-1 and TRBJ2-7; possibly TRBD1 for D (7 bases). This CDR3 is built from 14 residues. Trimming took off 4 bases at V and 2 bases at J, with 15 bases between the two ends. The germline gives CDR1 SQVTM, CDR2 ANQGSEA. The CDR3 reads CSVGGAGGPYEQYF. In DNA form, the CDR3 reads TGCAGCGTTGGAGGGGCAGGGGGGCCCTACGAGCAGTACTTC.

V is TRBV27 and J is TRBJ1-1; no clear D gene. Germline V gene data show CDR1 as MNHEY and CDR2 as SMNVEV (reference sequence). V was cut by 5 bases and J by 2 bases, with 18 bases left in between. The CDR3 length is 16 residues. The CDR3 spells CASSIGPWRYNTEAFF. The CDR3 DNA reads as TGTGCCAGCAGTATTGGGCCCTGGCGGTACAACACTGAAGCTTTCTTT.

CDR3 in DNA: TGCAGCGTTGTAGCGCGGGACAGGGGGTCCTTCTACGAGCAGTACTTC. Amino acids: CSVVARDRGSFYEQYF. The chain carries TRBV29-1 and TRBJ2-7, with 11 bases that match TRBD1. The CDR3 covers 16 residues. CDR1 SQVTM and CDR2 ANQGSEA come from the germline V gene. V shed 4 bases and J 3 bases; nucleotides not matched to a gene: 11.